This entry lists 28 T cell receptor beta chains sequenced from one sample in a study of metastatic and nonmetastatic thyroid tumors (dated by TCRdb to about 2020). Before undergoing thyroid surgery, none of the patients had been given any kind of treatment. Receptors were amplified or captured by PCR. Sequencing was performed on an Illumina HiSeq 4000. The public sequencing data were trimmed at Q25 with fastp and processed into clonotypes with MiXCR by TCRdb, which kept only in-frame beta chains. This sample gives more than 20,000 clones in total; 20% to 25% of them show up just once. Roughly an eighth of the sample rests with the top ten. Sequenced material: tumor tissue. The source is a female donor with papillary thyroid cancer or a benign thyroid nodule (not recorded which). Some clones in this sample may be carry-over from other donors' samples.

This clone has a count of ten or more. The V gene is TRBV29-1, the J gene TRBJ2-2; TRBD1 matches at 7 bases. J was trimmed by 0 bases and V by 5 bases; bases with no gene match: 6. CDR1 is SQVTM, CDR2 ANQGSEA, per germline. The CDR3 has 15 residues. In nucleotides, the CDR3 is TGCAGCGTTAAGACAGGGCCAGCGAACACCGGGGAGCTGTTTTTT. Translated, it gives CSVKTGPANTGELFF.

J is TRBJ1-2 and V is TRBV15, with D maybe TRBD1 (6 bases). This CDR3 has 15 residues. Trimming cost V 0 bases and J 10 bases, with 18 bases left between them. Germline lookup yields CDR1 LNHNV and CDR2 YYDKDF (reference sequence). The CDR3, as DNA: TGTGCCACCAGCAGAGACCTCATACAGACAGGTCTCTACACCTTC. Translation gives CATSRDLIQTGLYTF. The full variable domain, with the rest looked up from reference TRBV15 and TRBJ1-2, is DAMVIQNPRYQVTQFGKPVTLSCSQTLNHNVMYWYQQKSSQAPKLLFHYYDKDFNNEADTPDNFQSRRPNTSFCFLDIRSPGLGDTAMYLCATSRDLIQTGLYTFGSGTRLTVV.

The chain carries TRBV10-1 and TRBJ2-1; TRBD1 might be the D (6 bases). Per germline, CDR1 WNHNN and CDR2 SYGVQD (reference sequence). The CDR3 covers 15 residues. V lost 4 bases and J lost 8, with 18 bases in between. The CDR3 sequence: CASSVGTSTTDEQFF. In DNA, the CDR3 is TGCGCCAGCAGTGTCGGGACATCGACGACGGATGAGCAGTTCTTC.

The chain joins TRBV19 to TRBJ1-2, with D possibly TRBD1 on 5 matching bases. Germline values: CDR1 LNHDA, CDR2 SQIVND (reference sequence). Trimming pared 3 bases from V and 4 bases from J, leaving 15 bases between. This CDR3 comprises 15 residues. CDR3 in amino acids: CASSIVQGGSYGYTF. CDR3 coding DNA: TGTGCCAGTAGTATCGTCCAGGGAGGGAGCTATGGCTACACCTTC.

This clone was seen at least ten times. The rearrangement links TRBV6-2 or TRBV6-3 to TRBJ2-3; D unclear. From germline, CDR1 is MNHEY and CDR2 SVGEGT. The CDR3 spans 14 residues. The V and J ends lost 0 bases and 4 bases respectively, with 8 bases between them. As DNA, the CDR3 is TGTGCCAGCAGTTACTCCTCCAGCTCAGATACGCAGTATTTT. It translates to CASSYSSSSDTQYF.

This clone is medium-sized by share. V gene TRBV25-1 combines with J gene TRBJ2-5; D might be TRBD2 (5 bases). The CDR3 contains 13 residues. CDR1 and CDR2 (germline): MGHDK, SYGVNS. V was trimmed by 2 bases and J by 4 bases, leaving 8 bases between them. DNA of the CDR3: TGTGCCAGCAGTGAAGGGAGCTCAGAGACCCAGTACTTC. This sequence encodes CASSEGSSETQYF.

This clone was detected many times. V and J are TRBV6-1 and TRBJ2-5; D may be TRBD1 (6 bases). This CDR3 is built from 15 residues. V was pared by 3 bases and J by 5 bases, with 16 bases between. Germline V gives CDR1 MNHNS, CDR2 SASEGT. The CDR3 reads CASSENRVMGETQYF. In DNA, the CDR3 is TGTGCCAGCAGTGAGAACAGGGTGATGGGGGAGACCCAGTACTTC.

This clone has at least ten counts. The chain combines TRBV29-1 with TRBJ1-6; TRBD1 might be the D (5 bases). The germline V and J ends were trimmed by 5 bases and 5 bases, with 16 bases remaining between them. CDR3 length: 15 residues. From germline, CDR1 is SQVTM and CDR2 ANQGSEA. In DNA, the CDR3 is TGCAGCGTTAGGTACAGCGGAGGGGATAATTCACCCCTCCACTTT. It yields the protein CSVRYSGGDNSPLHF.

In its sample, this clone ranks as medium-sized (0.01 to 0.1%). V is TRBV7-2 and J is TRBJ1-1; weak D call: TRBD1 (6 bases). CDR1 is SGHTA and CDR2 is FQGNSA in the germline V gene. V was trimmed by 1 base and J by 7 bases, leaving 16 bases between them. The CDR3 sequence is 15 residues long. The CDR3: CASSLGSGLQGEAFF. As DNA, the CDR3 is TGTGCCAGCAGCTTAGGATCGGGTTTACAGGGTGAAGCTTTCTTT.

This clone appeared a few times. The chain couples TRBV27 to TRBJ1-3; D gene uncertain. Germline CDR1 and CDR2: MNHEY and SMNVEV (reference sequence). The CDR3 has 15 residues. V was shortened by 2 bases and J by 0 bases, with 8 bases between the two germline ends. CDR3 DNA: TGTGCCAGCAGTTTAGACGCAAACTCTGGAAACACCATATATTTT. It specifies CASSLDANSGNTIYF.

The V call is TRBV27, the J call TRBJ2-5; TRBD1 or TRBD2 may be the D gene (5 bases each). V was trimmed by 4 bases and J by 1 base, leaving 13 bases between them. CDR3 length: 15 residues. From germline, CDR1 is MNHEY and CDR2 SMNVEV (reference sequence). CDR3 in DNA: TGTGCCAGCAGTTCCACCGGGACCCCCCAAGAGACCCAGTACTTC. Translation gives CASSSTGTPQETQYF.

V gene TRBV6-1 combines with J gene TRBJ2-5, with 9 bases fitting TRBD2. Germline assignment: CDR1 MNHNS and CDR2 SASEGT. The CDR3 totals 15 residues. V was clipped by 6 bases and J by 5 bases; unmatched bases: 10. This CDR3 is CASSPRGGRGETQYF. The CDR3, as DNA: TGTGCCAGCAGCCCCCGCGGCGGGAGGGGGGAGACCCAGTACTTC.

This clone was seen a handful of times. The genes are TRBV27 and TRBJ2-1; 9 bases are a match to TRBD2. With V trimmed by 8 bases and J by 9 bases, 11 bases remained unmatched. The CDR3 totals 14 residues. CDR1 MNHEY and CDR2 SMNVEV come from the germline V gene (reference sequence). Written as DNA, the CDR3 is TGTGCCAGCTCCCCCCGCGGGAGGGTTGGTGAGCAGTTCTTC. Translating gives CASSPRGRVGEQFF.

This clone was seen ten or more times. This chain joins TRBV5-1 and TRBJ2-3, with D possibly TRBD1 on 6 matching bases. Trimming cost V 4 bases and J 1 base, with 10 bases left between them. CDR3 size: 14 residues. From germline, CDR1 is SGHRS and CDR2 YFSETQ. CDR3 in amino acids: CASSTRQGTDTQYF. The CDR3 DNA is TGCGCCAGCAGCACCAGACAGGGCACAGATACGCAGTATTTT.

The rearrangement uses TRBV2 and TRBJ2-7, with 12 bases matching TRBD2. This CDR3 contains 17 residues. Germline values: CDR1 SNHLY, CDR2 FYNNEI. V was pared by 5 bases and J by 4 bases, with 12 bases of the junction left unmatched. This CDR3 is CASSKTSGRGGGYEQYF. CDR3 nucleotides: TGTGCCAGCAGTAAGACTAGCGGGAGAGGGGGCGGATACGAGCAGTACTTC. Complete variable domain (other parts from reference TRBV2 and TRBJ2-7): EPEVTQTPSHQVTQMGQEVILRCVPISNHLYFYWYRQILGQKVEFLVSFYNNEISEKSEIFDDQFSVERPDGSNFTLKIRSTKLEDSAMYFCASSKTSGRGGGYEQYFGPGTRLTVT.

This chain joins TRBV5-5 and TRBJ1-5; TRBD1 aligns across 10 bases. This CDR3 is built from 16 residues. Trimming took 3 bases from V and 5 from J; bases not matched to a gene: 8. Germline values: CDR1 SGHKS, CDR2 YYEKEE (reference sequence). In nucleotides, the CDR3 is TGTGCCAGCAGCTCCCTGACAGGGGGCTGGGATCAGCCCCAGCATTTT. It is translated as CASSSLTGGWDQPQHF. Variable domain in full (rest from reference TRBV5-5 and TRBJ1-5): DAGVTQSPTHLIKTRGQQVTLRCSPISGHKSVSWYQQVLGQGPQFIFQYYEKEERGRGNFPDRFSARQFPNYSSELNVNALLLGDSALYLCASSSLTGGWDQPQHFGDGTRLSIL.

This chain links TRBV7-9 with TRBJ2-3; D unclear. The ends were cut back, 7 bases at V and 0 bases at J, with 8 bases in the middle. CDR1 is SEHNR, CDR2 FQNEAQ, per germline (reference sequence). The CDR3 consists of 13 residues. The CDR3 region has the DNA TGTGCCAGCATGAGTGACAGCACAGATACGCAGTATTTT. Translating gives CASMSDSTDTQYF.

CDR3 nucleotide sequence: TGTGCCAGCAAAACCTCGGGGGCCAACTACGAGCAGTACTTC. Its protein is CASKTSGANYEQYF. This rearrangement joins TRBV7-2 to TRBJ2-7, with D perhaps given as TRBD1 or TRBD2 (6 bases each). V lost 7 bases and J lost 3, with 16 bases in between. Germline-derived CDR1 and CDR2 are SGHTA and FQGNSA. The CDR3 has 14 amino acids.

Worth noting for this clone: The germline gene is not matched at one end of the junction; a read error may be the cause. This sequence joins TRBV11-2 and TRBJ2-7, with TRBD2 identical over 11 bases. Germline values: CDR1 SGHAT, CDR2 FQNNGV. The CDR3 is 16 residues long. The CDR3: CAISLTLSGRAYEQYF. The CDR3 DNA sequence: TGTGCCATCAGCCTTACACTTAGCGGGAGGGCCTACGAGCAGTACTTC.

V gene TRBV9 combines with J gene TRBJ2-1; D might be TRBD2 (5 bases). CDR3 size: 15 residues. Per the germline V gene, CDR1 is SGDLS and CDR2 is YYNGEE. Trimming took 4 bases from V and 9 from J, leaving 20 bases between them. As DNA, the CDR3 is TGTGCCAGCAGCTCCCAAACGGGGAGCCTTCGTGAGCAGTTCTTC. Translation gives CASSSQTGSLREQFF. Supplemented by reference TRBV9 and TRBJ2-1, the full variable domain reads DSGVTQTPKHLITATGQRVTLRCSPRSGDLSVYWYQQSLDQGLQFLIQYYNGEERAKGNILERFSAQQFPDLHSELNLSSLELGDSALYFCASSSQTGSLREQFFGPGTRLTVL.

The chain links TRBV20-1 to TRBJ2-4; D is perhaps TRBD1 (6 bases). The V gene lost 6 bases and the J gene lost 7 bases, with 13 bases spanning the gap. This CDR3 contains 12 residues. Per germline, CDR1 DFQATT and CDR2 SNEGSKA (reference sequence). The DNA for the CDR3 is TGCAGTGCCGAGGGGGTATCGAACATTCAGTACTTC. This encodes CSAEGVSNIQYF.

In its sample, this clone is medium-sized. The chain is built from TRBV6-1 and TRBJ1-5; the D is unclear. The CDR3 extends over 15 amino acids. CDR1 and CDR2 (germline): MNHNS, SASEGT. Trimming removed 4 bases from V and 7 bases from J, with 17 bases in between. The CDR3 is CASSVQTQAGQPQHF. Written as DNA, the CDR3 is TGTGCCAGCAGTGTCCAGACCCAGGCAGGACAGCCCCAGCATTTT.

This clone was counted a few times. The gene calls are TRBV20-1 and TRBJ2-3; TRBD2 matches at 14 bases. V was clipped by 5 bases and J by 6 bases; unmatched bases: 7. CDR1 and CDR2 from the germline V gene are DFQATT and SNEGSKA (reference sequence). The CDR3 is made up of 15 amino acids. The CDR3 loop is CSAEPGTSGSDTQYF. The CDR3 coding sequence is TGCAGTGCTGAACCCGGGACTAGCGGGAGCGATACGCAGTATTTT.

In its sample, this clone is medium-sized. CDR3 residues: CASSQDSSGGHTF. In nucleotides, the CDR3 is TGTGCCAGCAGCCAAGATAGTAGTGGCGGACACACCTTC. This chain links TRBV4-2 with TRBJ1-2; D is undetermined. From germline, CDR1 is LGHNA and CDR2 YNFKEQ. V was clipped by 0 bases and J by 12 bases, with 14 bases between them. The CDR3 is made up of 13 amino acids.

This chain connects TRBV5-1 to TRBJ1-1; TRBD1 matches 9 bases. Per the germline V gene, CDR1 is SGHRS and CDR2 is YFSETQ. After removal of 4 bases from V and 5 bases from J, the junction contained 9 bases not matched to a gene. The CDR3 covers 15 residues. CDR3 DNA: TGCGCCAGCAGCCAAGAGGGACAGGGTGGTACTGAAGCTTTCTTT. This codes for CASSQEGQGGTEAFF. The variable domain in full, with the rest retrieved from reference TRBV5-1 and TRBJ1-1, is KAGVTQTPRYLIKTRGQQVTLSCSPISGHRSVSWYQQTPGQGLQFLFEYFSETQRNKGNFPGRFSGRQFSNSRSEMNVSTLELGDSALYLCASSQEGQGGTEAFFGQGTRLTVV.

This clone has a handful of counts. The genes are TRBV27 and TRBJ2-1; 10 bases align to TRBD2. V was pared by 3 bases and J by 4 bases, with 6 bases of the junction left unmatched. Germline loops: CDR1 MNHEY, CDR2 SMNVEV (reference sequence). The CDR3 extends over 16 amino acids. The CDR3 reads CASSFLASGSYNEQFF. The CDR3 region has the DNA TGTGCCAGCAGTTTTTTGGCTAGCGGGAGTTACAATGAGCAGTTCTTC.

On this clone: At one end, the junction sequence differs from germline, possibly due to a read error. The DNA of the CDR3 is TGCGCCAGCATCCGATCGAGGGACTACAATGAGCAGTTCTTC. Translating it yields CASIRSRDYNEQFF. This chain joins TRBV7-2 and TRBJ2-1; D might be TRBD2 (5 bases). The CDR3 has 14 amino acids. Germline values: CDR1 SGHTA, CDR2 FQGNSA.

This clone appeared a few times. This chain connects TRBV24-1 to TRBJ1-5; D perhaps matches TRBD1 (6 bases). Germline CDR1 and CDR2: KGHDR and SFDVKD. The V end was cut by 9 bases, the J end by 5 bases, with 16 bases between. The CDR3 has 14 amino acids. CDR3: CATLIYRVDQPQHF. DNA for the CDR3: TGTGCCACCCTTATATACAGGGTTGATCAGCCCCAGCATTTT.